These T cell receptor beta chains were read from a single sample in a study of shared T cell receptors in the human thymus. Libraries were prepared by immunoSEQ multiplex PCR; TCRdb keeps only in-frame clonotypes and omits some of them. The data hold 600,000 to 900,000 clones, with roughly 88% observed a single time. These records were also assigned to another study, of human thymus T cells.

Material for sequencing was thymocytes. The source of these receptors is a girl under three years old with a congenital heart defect. Both conserved end residues are trimmed from each CDR3.

j_gene | v_gene | CDR3aa
TRBJ2-7 | TRBV28 | ASTERGAGYEQY
TRBJ1-2 | TRBV19 | ASSIFGVPYYGYT
TRBJ2-1 | TRBV28 | ASSSDRGNEQF
TRBJ1-5 | TRBV28 | ASSTQDRPSNQPQH
TRBJ2-3 | TRBV9 | ASSPRGLRSTDTQY
TRBJ2-3 | TRBV27 | ASSPEEGSTDTQY
TRBJ1-3 | TRBV6-1 | ASSEGRRYSGNTIY
TRBJ2-7 | TRBV5-5 | ASSRGQGFYEQY
TRBJ2-4 | TRBV5-1 | ASSLGGPRRPENEAKNIQY
TRBJ2-1 | TRBV28 | AIRTSGVNEQF
TRBJ1-2 | TRBV11-2 | ASSLKPAAGAGYGYT
TRBJ1-1 | TRBV7-2 | ASSLVGQGKMNTEAF
TRBJ1-2 | TRBV7-9 | ASSLGPGGLEGYT
TRBJ1-2 | TRBV5-4 | ASSLTENYGYT
TRBJ2-4 | TRBV9 | ASTRGKGARAKNIQY
TRBJ2-2 | TRBV19 | ASSTGTGGTGELF
TRBJ2-1 | TRBV27 | ASSPRLAGGPGSENEQF
TRBJ2-1 | TRBV6-1 | ASSGGIAGGLRVGANEQF
TRBJ2-2 | TRBV5-6 | ASASLLLAGELF
TRBJ1-1 | TRBV7-2 | ASSLRPGGTNTEAF
TRBJ2-1 | TRBV19 | ASSIAPSGGPIPYNEQF
TRBJ1-2 | TRBV9 | ASSATPQPTGRNYGYT
TRBJ2-7 | TRBV30 | AWSKLGGRGHLSYEQY
TRBJ1-1 | TRBV27 | ASSWDRGVGTEAF
TRBJ2-7 | TRBV5-1 | ASSLRLDPSYEQY
TRBJ1-2 | TRBV2 | ASSTIQGGYGYT
TRBJ1-6 | TRBV10-3 | AISDKGDSPLH
TRBJ2-7 | TRBV28 | ASSLSRSRHSYEQY
TRBJ2-1 | TRBV7-9 | ASSPRLSLSYNEQF
TRBJ2-1 | TRBV11-2 | ASSLLAGKDNEQF
TRBJ1-4 | TRBV5-1 | ASSLFGVTNEKLF
TRBJ1-4 | TRBV28 | ATTDRVVWATNEKLF
TRBJ2-3 | TRBV5-6 | ASSQKDTTDTQY
TRBJ2-7 | TRBV10-2 | ASSESGPSSYEQY
TRBJ2-7 | TRBV11-2 | ASSLGFGIHEQY
TRBJ2-2 | TRBV19 | ASSIARGRGELF
TRBJ1-1 | TRBV6-1 | ACLEAGGDTEAF
TRBJ1-2 | TRBV7-2 | ASSLGDRGNGYT
TRBJ1-1 | TRBV7-6 | ASSPQGTSFVEAF
TRBJ1-1 | TRBV9 | ASSVGGGGRNTEAF
TRBJ2-7 | TRBV28 | ASSRDEQY
TRBJ2-2 | TRBV6-5 | ASRRGLASKGELF
TRBJ1-2 | TRBV7-9 | ASNHQGDRAYGYT
TRBJ1-1 | TRBV13 | ASSSPGGDTEAF
TRBJ1-1 | TRBV27 | ASSLWGRNTEAF
TRBJ2-1 | TRBV5-1 | ASSAPQRGSHHFYNEQF
TRBJ2-3 | TRBV4-1 | ASSQSGQGRESTDTQY
TRBJ2-5 | TRBV5-1 | ASSLGSRDRDQETQY
TRBJ2-5 | TRBV5-1 | ASSGWTRRETQY
TRBJ2-5 | TRBV7-4 | ASTEGGVVNETQY
TRBJ1-6 | TRBV6-6 | ASRGQRSSPLH
TRBJ1-1 | TRBV7-8 | ASSFWYEQGEPLNTEAF
TRBJ2-3 | TRBV6-5 | ASSWTSGGDTDTQY